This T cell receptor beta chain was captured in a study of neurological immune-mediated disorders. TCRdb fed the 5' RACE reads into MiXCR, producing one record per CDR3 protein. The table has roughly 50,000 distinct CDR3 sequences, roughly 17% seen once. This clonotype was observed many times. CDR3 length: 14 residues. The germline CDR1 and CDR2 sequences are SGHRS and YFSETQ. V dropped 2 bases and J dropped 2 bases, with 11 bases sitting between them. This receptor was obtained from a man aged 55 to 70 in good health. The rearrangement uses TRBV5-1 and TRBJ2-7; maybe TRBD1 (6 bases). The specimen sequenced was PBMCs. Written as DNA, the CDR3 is TGCGCCAGCAGCTTAACAGGGCCAACCTACGAGCAGTACTTC. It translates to CASSLTGPTYEQYF.